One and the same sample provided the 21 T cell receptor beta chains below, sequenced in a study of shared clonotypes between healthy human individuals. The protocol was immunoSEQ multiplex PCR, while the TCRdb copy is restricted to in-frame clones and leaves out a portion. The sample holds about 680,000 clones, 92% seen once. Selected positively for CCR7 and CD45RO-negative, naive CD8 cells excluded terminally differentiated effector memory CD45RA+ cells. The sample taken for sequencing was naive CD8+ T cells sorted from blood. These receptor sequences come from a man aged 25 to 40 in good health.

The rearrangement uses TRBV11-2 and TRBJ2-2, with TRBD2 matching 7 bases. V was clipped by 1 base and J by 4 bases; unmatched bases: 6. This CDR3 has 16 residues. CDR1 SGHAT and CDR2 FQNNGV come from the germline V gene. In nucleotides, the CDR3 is TGTGCCAGCAGCTTAGGTGGGACTACTCCCACCGGGGAGCTGTTTTTT. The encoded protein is CASSLGGTTPTGELFF.

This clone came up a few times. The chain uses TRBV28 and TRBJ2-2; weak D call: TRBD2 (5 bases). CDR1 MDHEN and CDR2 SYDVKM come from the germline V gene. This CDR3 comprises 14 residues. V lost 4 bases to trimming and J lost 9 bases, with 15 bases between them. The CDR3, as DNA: TGTGCCAGCAGTTCCCGTCTAGCTCTCTGGGAGCTGTTTTTT. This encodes CASSSRLALWELFF.

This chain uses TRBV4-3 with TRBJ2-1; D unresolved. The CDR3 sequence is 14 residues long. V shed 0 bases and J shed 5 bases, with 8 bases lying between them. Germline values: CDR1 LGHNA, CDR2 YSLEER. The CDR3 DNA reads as TGCGCCAGCAGCCAAGATGGCTTGCACAATGAGCAGTTCTTC. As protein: CASSQDGLHNEQFF.

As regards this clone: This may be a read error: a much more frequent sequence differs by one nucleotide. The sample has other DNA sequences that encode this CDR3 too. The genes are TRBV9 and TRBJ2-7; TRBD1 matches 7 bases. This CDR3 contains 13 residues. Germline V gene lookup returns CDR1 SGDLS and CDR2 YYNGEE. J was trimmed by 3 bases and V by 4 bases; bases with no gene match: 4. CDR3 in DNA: TGTGCCAGCAGCCCGGGACAGAACTACGAGCAGTACTTC. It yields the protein CASSPGQNYEQYF.

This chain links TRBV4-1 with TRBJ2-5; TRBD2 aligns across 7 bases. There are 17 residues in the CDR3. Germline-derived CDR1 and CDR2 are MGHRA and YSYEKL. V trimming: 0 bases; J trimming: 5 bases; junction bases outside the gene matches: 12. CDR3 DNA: TGCGCCAGCAGCCAAGAGCCCCACTGGGTCGGGGGGGAGACCCAGTACTTC. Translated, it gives CASSQEPHWVGGETQYF.

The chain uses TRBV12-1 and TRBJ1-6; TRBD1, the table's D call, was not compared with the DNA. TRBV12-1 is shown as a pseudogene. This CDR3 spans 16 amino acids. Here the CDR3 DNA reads TGTGCCAGCAGACAGACAGGGGGCTCAGTCGGGTCACCCCTCCACTTT. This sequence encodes CASRQTGGSVGSPLHF.

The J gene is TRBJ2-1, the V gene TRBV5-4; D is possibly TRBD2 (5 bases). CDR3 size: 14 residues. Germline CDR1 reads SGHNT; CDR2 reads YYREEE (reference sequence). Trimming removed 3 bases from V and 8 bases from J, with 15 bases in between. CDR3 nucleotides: TGTGCCAGCAGCTCAAGGACTCTCGGGGATGAGCAGTTCTTC. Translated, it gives CASSSRTLGDEQFF. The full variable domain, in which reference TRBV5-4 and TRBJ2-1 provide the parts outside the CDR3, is ETGVTQSPTHLIKTRGQQVTLRCSSQSGHNTVSWYQQALGQGPQFIFQYYREEENGRGNFPPRFSGLQFPNYSSELNVNALELDDSALYLCASSSRTLGDEQFFGPGTRLTVL.

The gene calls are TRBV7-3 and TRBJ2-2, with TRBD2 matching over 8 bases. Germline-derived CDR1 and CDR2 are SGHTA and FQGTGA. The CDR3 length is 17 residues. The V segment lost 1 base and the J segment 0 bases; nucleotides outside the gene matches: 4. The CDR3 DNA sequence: TGTGCCAGCAGCTTAAGTAGCGGGACCCCGAACACCGGGGAGCTGTTTTTT. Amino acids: CASSLSSGTPNTGELFF.

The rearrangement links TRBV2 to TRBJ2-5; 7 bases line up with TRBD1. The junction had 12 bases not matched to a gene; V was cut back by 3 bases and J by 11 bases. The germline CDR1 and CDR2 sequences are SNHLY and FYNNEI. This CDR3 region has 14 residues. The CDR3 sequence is CASSDSKNQGEQYF. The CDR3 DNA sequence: TGTGCCAGCAGTGATAGTAAGAACCAGGGGGAGCAGTACTTC.

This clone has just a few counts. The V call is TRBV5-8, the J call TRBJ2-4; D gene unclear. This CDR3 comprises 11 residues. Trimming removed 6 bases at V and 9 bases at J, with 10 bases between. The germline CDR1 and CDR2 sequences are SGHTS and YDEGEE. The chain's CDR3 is CASTHPSIQYF. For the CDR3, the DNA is TGTGCCAGCACCCACCCCAGCATTCAGTACTTC.

The DNA of the CDR3 is TGTGCCAGCAGTTTGAGCAGGGGTCGGAACAATGAGCAGTTCTTC. Translated: CASSLSRGRNNEQFF. The chain employs TRBV27 and TRBJ2-1, with a tentative D call TRBD1 (6 bases). From germline, CDR1 is MNHEY and CDR2 SMNVEV (reference sequence). The CDR3 totals 15 residues. V was shortened by 3 bases and J by 5 bases, with 14 bases between the two germline ends.

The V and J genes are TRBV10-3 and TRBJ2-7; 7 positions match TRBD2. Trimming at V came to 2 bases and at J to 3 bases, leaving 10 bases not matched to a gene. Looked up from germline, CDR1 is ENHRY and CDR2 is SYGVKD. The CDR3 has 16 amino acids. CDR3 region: CAISEGSSGSIYEQYF. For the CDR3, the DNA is TGTGCCATCAGTGAGGGGTCTAGCGGCTCAATCTACGAGCAGTACTTC.

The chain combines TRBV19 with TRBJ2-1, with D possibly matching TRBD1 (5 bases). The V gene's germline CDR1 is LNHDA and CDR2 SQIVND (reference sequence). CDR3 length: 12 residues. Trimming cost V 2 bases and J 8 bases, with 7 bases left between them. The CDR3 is CASSIQGHEQFF. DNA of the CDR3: TGTGCCAGTAGTATACAGGGCCATGAGCAGTTCTTC. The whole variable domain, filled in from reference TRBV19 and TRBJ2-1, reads DGGITQSPKYLFRKEGQNVTLSCEQNLNHDAMYWYRQDPGQGLRLIYYSQIVNDFQKGDIAEGYSVSREKKESFPLTVTSAQKNPTAFYLCASSIQGHEQFFGPGTRLTVL.

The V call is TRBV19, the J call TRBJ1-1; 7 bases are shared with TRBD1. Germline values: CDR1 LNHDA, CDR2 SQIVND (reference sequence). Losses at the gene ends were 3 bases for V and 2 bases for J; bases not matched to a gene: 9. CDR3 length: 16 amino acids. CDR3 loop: CASSILARGGNTEAFF. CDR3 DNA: TGTGCCAGTAGTATCCTCGCCAGGGGGGGAAACACTGAAGCTTTCTTT.

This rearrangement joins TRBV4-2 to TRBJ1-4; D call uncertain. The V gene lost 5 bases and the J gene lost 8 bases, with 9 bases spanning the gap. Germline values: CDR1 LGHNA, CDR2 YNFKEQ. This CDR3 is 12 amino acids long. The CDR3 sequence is CASSTWQEKLFF. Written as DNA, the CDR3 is TGTGCCAGCAGCACGTGGCAGGAAAAACTGTTTTTT.

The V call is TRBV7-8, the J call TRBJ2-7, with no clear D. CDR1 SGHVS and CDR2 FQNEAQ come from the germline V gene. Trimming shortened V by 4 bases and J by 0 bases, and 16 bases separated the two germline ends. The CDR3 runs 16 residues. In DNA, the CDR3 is TGTGCCAGCAGCTCCAGGACCGATTTGAGCTCCTACGAGCAGTACTTC. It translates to CASSSRTDLSSYEQYF.

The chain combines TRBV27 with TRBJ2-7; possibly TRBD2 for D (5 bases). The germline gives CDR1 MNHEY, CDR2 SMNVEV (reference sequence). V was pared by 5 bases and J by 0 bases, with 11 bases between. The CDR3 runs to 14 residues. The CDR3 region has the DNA TGTGCCAGCAGTCCGAGGGCTTACTCCTACGAGCAGTACTTC. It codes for CASSPRAYSYEQYF.

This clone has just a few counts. CDR3: CASSSGRAYEQYF. DNA for the CDR3: TGTGCCTCGTCTAGCGGGAGGGCCTACGAGCAGTACTTC. The chain is built from TRBV6-5 and TRBJ2-7, with 12 positions matching TRBD2. After removal of 11 bases from V and 2 bases from J, the junction contained 4 bases not matched to a gene. CDR1 MNHEY and CDR2 SVGAGI come from the germline V gene. The CDR3 loop spans 13 amino acids.

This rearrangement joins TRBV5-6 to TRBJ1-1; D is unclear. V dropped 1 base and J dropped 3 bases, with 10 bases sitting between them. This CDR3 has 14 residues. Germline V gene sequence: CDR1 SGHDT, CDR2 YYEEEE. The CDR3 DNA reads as TGTGCCAGCAGCTTGAGCCAGTTTTACACTGAAGCTTTCTTT. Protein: CASSLSQFYTEAFF.

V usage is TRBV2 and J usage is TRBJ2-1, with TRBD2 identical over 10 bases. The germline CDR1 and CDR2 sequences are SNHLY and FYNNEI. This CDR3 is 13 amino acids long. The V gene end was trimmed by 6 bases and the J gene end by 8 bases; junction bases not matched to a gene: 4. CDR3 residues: CASRPSGSYEQFF. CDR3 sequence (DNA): TGTGCCAGCAGGCCTAGCGGGAGCTATGAGCAGTTCTTC.

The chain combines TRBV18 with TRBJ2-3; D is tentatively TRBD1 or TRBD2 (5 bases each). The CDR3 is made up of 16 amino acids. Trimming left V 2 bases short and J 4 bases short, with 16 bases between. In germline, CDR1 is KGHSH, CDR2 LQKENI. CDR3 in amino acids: CASSPSRDPVPDTQYF. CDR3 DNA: TGTGCCAGCTCACCAAGCAGGGACCCAGTTCCAGATACGCAGTATTTT.